This section outlines one T cell receptor (beta chain) sequence together with its context. The sample originates from a study of T cells in Graves' hyperthyroidism and ophthalmopathy. RNA transcripts served as the template for amplifying TCR beta CDR3 regions. The study used the HTBI primer set for a first-round RT-PCR of the TCR CDR3. Each CDR3 protein gets one entry after TCRdb re-called the multiplex PCR reads with MiXCR. The repertoire consists of 300,000 to 400,000 distinct CDR3 sequences, with roughly 15% occurring once and the leading ten covering less than 20%. Per germline, CDR1 SQVTM and CDR2 ANQGSEA. The CDR3 has 14 residues. Trimming pared 7 bases from V and 6 bases from J, leaving 18 bases between.

This chain uses TRBV29-1 with TRBJ1-4; a possible D gene is TRBD1 (5 bases). The origin of this receptor is a woman in her thirties with Graves' ophthalmopathy. Sequencing was done on a sample of blood. In DNA form, the CDR3 reads TGCAGCGCTCAACCGGGAGGGGTATATGAAAAACTGTTTTTT. Translating gives CSAQPGGVYEKLFF.